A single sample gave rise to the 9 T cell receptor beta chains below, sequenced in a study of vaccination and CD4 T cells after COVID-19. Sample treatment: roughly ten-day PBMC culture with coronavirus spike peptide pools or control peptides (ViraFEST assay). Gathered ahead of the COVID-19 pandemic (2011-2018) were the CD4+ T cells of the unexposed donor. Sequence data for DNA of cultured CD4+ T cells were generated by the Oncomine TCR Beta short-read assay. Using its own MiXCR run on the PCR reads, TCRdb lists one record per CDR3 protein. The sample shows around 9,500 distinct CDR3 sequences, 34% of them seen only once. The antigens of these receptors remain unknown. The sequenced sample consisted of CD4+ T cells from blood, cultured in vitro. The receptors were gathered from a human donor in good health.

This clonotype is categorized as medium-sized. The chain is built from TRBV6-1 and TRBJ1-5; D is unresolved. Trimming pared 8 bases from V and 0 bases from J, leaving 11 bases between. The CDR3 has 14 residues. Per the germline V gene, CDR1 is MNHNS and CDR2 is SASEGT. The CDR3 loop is CASHGVYSNQPQHF. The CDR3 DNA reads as TGTGCCAGCCACGGGGTTTATAGCAATCAGCCCCAGCATTTT.

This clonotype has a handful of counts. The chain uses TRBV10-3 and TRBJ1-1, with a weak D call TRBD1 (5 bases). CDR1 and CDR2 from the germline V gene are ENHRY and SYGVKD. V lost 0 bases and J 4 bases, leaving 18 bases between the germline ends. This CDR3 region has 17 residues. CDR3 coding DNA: TGTGCCATCAGTGAGTCGACGGGGGGATGGATCGGCACTGAAGCTTTCTTT. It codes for CAISESTGGWIGTEAFF.

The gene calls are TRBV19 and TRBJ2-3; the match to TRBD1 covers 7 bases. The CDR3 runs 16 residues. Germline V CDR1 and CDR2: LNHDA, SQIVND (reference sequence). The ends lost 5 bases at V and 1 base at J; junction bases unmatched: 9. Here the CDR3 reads CASSSRGKSGTDTQYF. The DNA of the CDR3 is TGTGCCAGTAGTTCCAGGGGGAAATCAGGCACAGATACGCAGTATTTT.

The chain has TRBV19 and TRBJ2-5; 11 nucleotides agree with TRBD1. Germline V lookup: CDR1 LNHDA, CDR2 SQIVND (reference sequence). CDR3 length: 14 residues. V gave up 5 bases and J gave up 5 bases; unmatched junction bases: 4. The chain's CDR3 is CASSEGTGGETQYF. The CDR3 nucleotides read TGTGCCAGTAGTGAAGGGACAGGGGGGGAGACCCAGTACTTC.

CDR3 nucleotides: TGTGCCAGCAGTGTAGGGCCCCGGGATTATCGCTACACCTTC. It translates to CASSVGPRDYRYTF. The V call is TRBV6-1, the J call TRBJ1-2; D gene unclear. The ends were cut back, 4 bases at V and 9 bases at J, with 18 bases in the middle. From germline, CDR1 is MNHNS and CDR2 SASEGT. The CDR3 loop spans 14 amino acids.

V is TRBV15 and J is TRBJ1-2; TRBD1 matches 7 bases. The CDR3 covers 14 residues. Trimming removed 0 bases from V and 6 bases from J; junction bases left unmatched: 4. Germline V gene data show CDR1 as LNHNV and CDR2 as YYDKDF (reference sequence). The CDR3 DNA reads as TGTGCCACCAGCAGAGATGAGACAGGGAATGGCTACACCTTC. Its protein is CATSRDETGNGYTF.

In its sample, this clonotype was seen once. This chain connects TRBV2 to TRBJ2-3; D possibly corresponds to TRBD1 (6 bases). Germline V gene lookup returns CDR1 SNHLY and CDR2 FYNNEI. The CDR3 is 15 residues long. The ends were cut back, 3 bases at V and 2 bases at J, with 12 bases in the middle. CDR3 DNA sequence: TGTGCCAGCAGTGAGACAGGTTTTCACACAGATACGCAGTATTTT. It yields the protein CASSETGFHTDTQYF. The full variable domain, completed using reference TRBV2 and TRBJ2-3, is EPEVTQTPSHQVTQMGQEVILRCVPISNHLYFYWYRQILGQKVEFLVSFYNNEISEKSEIFDDQFSVERPDGSNFTLKIRSTKLEDSAMYFCASSETGFHTDTQYFGPGTRLTVL.

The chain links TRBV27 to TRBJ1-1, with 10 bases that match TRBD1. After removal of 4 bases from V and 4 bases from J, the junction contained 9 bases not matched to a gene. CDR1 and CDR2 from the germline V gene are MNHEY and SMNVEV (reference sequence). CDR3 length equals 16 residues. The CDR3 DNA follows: TGTGCCAGCAGTTCAGGACAGGGGGTATCTTTCACTGAAGCTTTCTTT. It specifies CASSSGQGVSFTEAFF.

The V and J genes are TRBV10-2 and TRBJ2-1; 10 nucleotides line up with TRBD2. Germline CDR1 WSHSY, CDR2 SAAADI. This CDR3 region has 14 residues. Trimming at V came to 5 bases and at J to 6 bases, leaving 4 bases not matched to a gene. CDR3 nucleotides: TGCGCCAGCAGTATAGGACTAGCGGCCAATGAGCAGTTCTTC. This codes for CASSIGLAANEQFF.